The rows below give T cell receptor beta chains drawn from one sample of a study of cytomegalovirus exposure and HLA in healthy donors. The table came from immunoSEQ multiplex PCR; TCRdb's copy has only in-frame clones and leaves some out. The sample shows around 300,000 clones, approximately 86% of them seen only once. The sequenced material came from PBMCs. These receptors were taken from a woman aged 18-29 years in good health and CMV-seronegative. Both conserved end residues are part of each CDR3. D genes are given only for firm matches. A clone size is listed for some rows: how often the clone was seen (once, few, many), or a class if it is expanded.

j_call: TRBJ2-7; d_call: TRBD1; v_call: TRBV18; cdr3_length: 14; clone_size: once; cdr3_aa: CASSRDRGSYEQYF; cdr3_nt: TGTGCCAGCTCACGGGACAGGGGGTCGTACGAGCAGTACTTC
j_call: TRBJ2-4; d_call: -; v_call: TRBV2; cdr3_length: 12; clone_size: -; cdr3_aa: CASSAGVNIQYF; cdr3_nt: TGTGCCAGCAGTGCAGGGGTAAACATTCAGTACTTC
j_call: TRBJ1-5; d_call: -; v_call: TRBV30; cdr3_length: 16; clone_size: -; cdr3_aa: CAWSSAGRPSNQPQHF; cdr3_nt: TGTGCCTGGAGCTCGGCGGGAAGACCGAGCAATCAGCCCCAGCATTTT
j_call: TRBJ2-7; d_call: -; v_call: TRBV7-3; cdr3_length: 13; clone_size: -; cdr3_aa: CASSLRLVEEQYF; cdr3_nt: TGTGCCAGCAGCTTACGACTTGTGGAGGAGCAGTACTTC
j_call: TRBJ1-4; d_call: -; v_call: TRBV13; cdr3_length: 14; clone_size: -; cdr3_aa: CASRPPGTNEKLFF; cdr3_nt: TGTGCCAGCAGGCCGCCGGGGACTAATGAAAAACTGTTTTTT
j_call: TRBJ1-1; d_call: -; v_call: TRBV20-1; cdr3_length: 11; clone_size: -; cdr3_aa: CSAGNRAEAFF; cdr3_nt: TGCAGTGCTGGAAACAGGGCTGAAGCTTTCTTT
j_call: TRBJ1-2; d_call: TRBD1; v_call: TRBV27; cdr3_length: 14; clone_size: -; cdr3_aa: CASSPTGHLYGYTF; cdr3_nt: TGTGCCAGCAGCCCGACAGGGCACCTCTATGGCTACACCTTC
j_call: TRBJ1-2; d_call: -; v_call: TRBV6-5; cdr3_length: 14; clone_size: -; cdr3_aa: CASSYSGGNYGYTF; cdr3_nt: TGTGCCAGCAGTTACAGCGGGGGGAACTATGGCTACACCTTC
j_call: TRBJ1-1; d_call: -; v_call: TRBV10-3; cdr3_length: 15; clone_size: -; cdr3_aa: CAISEQGTPNTEAFF; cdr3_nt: TGTGCCATCAGTGAGCAGGGGACACCAAACACTGAAGCTTTCTTT
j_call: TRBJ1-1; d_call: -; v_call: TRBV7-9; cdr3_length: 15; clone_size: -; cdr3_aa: CASSSIGTLYTEAFF; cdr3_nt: TGTGCCAGCAGCTCGATAGGGACACTTTACACTGAAGCTTTCTTT
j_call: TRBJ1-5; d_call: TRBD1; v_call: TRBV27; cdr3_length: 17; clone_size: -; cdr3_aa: CASRPHYRGRSGQPQHF; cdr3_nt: TGTGCCAGCAGACCCCATTACAGGGGGCGCTCAGGTCAGCCCCAGCATTTT
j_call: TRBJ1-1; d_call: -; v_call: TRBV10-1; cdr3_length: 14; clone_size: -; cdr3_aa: CASRKDSRNTEAFF; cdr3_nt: TGCGCCAGCAGGAAGGACAGCCGGAACACTGAAGCTTTCTTT
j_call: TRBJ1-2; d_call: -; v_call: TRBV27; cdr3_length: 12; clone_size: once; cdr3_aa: CASSGDGYGYTF; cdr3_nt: TGTGCCAGCAGTGGAGATGGGTATGGCTACACCTTC
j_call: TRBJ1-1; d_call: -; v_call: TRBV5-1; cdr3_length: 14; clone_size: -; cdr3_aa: CASSIQGFGTEAFF; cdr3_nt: TGCGCCAGCAGCATTCAGGGGTTTGGGACTGAAGCTTTCTTT
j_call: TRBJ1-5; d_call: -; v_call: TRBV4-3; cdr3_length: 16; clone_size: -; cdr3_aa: CASSQDYQGSNQPQHF; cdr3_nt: TGCGCCAGCAGCCAAGATTATCAGGGTAGCAATCAGCCCCAGCATTTT
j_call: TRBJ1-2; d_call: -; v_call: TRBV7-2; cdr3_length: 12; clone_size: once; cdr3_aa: CASSPRGYGYTF; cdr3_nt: TGTGCCAGCAGCCCCCGGGGTTATGGCTACACCTTC
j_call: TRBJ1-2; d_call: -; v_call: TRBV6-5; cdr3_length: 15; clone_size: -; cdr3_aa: CASSYSQGMDYGYTF; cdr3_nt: TGTGCCAGCAGTTACTCCCAGGGGATGGACTATGGCTACACCTTC
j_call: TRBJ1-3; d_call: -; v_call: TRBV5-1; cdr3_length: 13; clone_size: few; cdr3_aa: CASSLASGNTIYF; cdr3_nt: TGCGCCAGCAGCTTGGCGTCTGGAAACACCATATATTTT
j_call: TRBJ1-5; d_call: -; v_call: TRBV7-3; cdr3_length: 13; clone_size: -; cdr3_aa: CATGGDSNQPQHF; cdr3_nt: TGTGCCACCGGGGGAGATAGCAATCAGCCCCAGCATTTT
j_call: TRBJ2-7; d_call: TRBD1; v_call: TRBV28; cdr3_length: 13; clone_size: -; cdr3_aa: CASSSYRGHEQYF; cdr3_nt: TGTGCCAGCAGTTCATACAGGGGACACGAGCAGTACTTC
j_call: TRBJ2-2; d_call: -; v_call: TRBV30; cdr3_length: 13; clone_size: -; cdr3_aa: CAYTSQHTGELFF; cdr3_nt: TGTGCCTATACTAGTCAGCACACCGGGGAGCTGTTTTTT
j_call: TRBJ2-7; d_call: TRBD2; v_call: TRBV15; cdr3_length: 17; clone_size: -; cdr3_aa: CATSRMLTSGRQYEQYF; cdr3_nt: TGTGCCACCAGCAGAATGTTGACTAGCGGGAGGCAATACGAGCAGTACTTC
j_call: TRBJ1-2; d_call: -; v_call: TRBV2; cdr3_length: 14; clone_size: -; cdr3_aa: CARTDDFGRYGYTF; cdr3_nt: TGTGCCAGGACTGATGACTTCGGAAGATATGGCTACACCTTC
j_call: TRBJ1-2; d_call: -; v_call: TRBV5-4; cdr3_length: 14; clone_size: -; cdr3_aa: CASSLIAGFEGYTF; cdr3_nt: TGTGCCAGCAGCTTGATCGCAGGGTTTGAGGGCTACACCTTC
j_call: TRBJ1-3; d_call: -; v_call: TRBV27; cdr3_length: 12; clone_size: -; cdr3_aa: CASRSPGNTIYF; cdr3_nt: TGTGCCAGCAGGAGCCCTGGAAACACCATATATTTT
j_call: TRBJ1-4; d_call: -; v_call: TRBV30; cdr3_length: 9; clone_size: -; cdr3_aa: CAYSEKLFF; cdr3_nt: TGTGCCTACAGCGAAAAACTGTTTTTT
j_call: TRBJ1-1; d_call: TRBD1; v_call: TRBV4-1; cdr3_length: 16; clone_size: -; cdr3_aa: CASSQGATGVNTEAFF; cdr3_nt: TGCGCCAGCAGCCAAGGGGCGACAGGGGTGAACACTGAAGCTTTCTTT
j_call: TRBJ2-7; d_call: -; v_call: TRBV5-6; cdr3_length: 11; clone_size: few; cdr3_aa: CASSVTYEQYF; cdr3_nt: TGTGCCAGCAGTGTAACCTACGAGCAGTACTTC
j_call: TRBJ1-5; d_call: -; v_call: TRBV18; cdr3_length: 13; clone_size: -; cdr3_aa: CASSPEGVQPQHF; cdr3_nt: TGTGCCAGCTCACCAGAGGGGGTTCAGCCCCAGCATTTT
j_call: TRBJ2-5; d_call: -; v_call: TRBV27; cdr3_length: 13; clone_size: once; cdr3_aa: CASSRPGQETQYF; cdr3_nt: TGTGCCAGCAGTCGTCCCGGTCAAGAGACCCAGTACTTC
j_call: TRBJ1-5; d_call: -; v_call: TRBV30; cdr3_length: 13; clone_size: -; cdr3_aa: CAWSNGENQPQHF; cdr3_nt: TGTGCCTGGAGTAATGGAGAAAATCAGCCCCAGCATTTT
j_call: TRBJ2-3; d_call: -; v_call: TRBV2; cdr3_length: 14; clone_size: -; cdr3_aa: CASSPRMYADTQYF; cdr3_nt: TGTGCCAGCAGTCCTAGGATGTACGCAGATACGCAGTATTTT
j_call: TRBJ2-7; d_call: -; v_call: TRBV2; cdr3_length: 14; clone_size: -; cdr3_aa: CASSESVKSYEQYF; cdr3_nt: TGTGCCAGCAGTGAAAGCGTAAAGTCCTACGAGCAGTACTTC
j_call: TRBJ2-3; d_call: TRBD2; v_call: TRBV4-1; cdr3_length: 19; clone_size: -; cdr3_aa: CASSQATSGRDGGADTQYF; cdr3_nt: TGCGCCAGCAGCCAAGCCACTAGCGGGAGGGACGGAGGAGCAGATACGCAGTATTTT
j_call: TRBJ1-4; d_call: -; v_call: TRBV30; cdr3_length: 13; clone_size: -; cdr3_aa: CAWGRQTYEKLFF; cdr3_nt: TGTGCCTGGGGCCGACAGACTTATGAAAAACTGTTTTTT
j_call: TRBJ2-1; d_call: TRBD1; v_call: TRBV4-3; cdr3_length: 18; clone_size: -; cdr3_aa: CASSRLALTGSPANEQFF; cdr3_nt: TGCGCCAGCAGCCGTCTGGCCCTGACAGGGTCGCCGGCCAATGAGCAGTTCTTC
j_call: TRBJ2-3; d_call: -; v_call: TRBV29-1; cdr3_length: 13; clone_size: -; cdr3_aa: CSVDRTSADTQYF; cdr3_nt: TGCAGCGTTGATCGGACTTCCGCAGATACGCAGTATTTT
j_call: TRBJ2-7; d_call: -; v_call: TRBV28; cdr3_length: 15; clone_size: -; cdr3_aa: CASTLTGTNSYEQYF; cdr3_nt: TGTGCCAGCACACTCACCGGGACAAATTCCTACGAGCAGTACTTC
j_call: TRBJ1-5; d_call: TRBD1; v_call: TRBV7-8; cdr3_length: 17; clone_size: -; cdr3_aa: CASSSDRVGLRNQPQHF; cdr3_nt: TGTGCCAGCAGCTCCGACAGGGTTGGGTTAAGGAATCAGCCCCAGCATTTT
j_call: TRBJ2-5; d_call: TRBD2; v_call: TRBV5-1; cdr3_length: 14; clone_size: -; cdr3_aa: CASSPRLAQETQYF; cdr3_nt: TGCGCCAGCAGCCCCCGACTAGCGCAAGAGACCCAGTACTTC
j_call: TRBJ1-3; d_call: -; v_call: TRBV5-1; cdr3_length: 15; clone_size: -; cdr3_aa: CASSLTGISGNTIYF; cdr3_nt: TGCGCCAGCAGCTTAACAGGGATCTCTGGAAACACCATATATTTT
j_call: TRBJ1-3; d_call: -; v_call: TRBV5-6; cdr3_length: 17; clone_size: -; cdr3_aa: CASRFGYAGNSGNTIYF; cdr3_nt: TGTGCCAGCAGGTTTGGATATGCAGGGAACTCTGGAAACACCATATATTTT
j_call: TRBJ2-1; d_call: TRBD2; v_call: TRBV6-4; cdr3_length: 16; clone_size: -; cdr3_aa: CASSVYPGGSYNEQFF; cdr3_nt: TGTGCCAGCAGTGTTTATCCGGGGGGCTCCTACAATGAGCAGTTCTTC
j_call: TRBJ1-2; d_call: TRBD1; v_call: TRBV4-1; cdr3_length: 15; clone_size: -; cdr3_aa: CASSHRQGADYGYTF; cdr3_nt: TGCGCCAGCAGCCACCGACAGGGGGCGGACTATGGCTACACCTTC
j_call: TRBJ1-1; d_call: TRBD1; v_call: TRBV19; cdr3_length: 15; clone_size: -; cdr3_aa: CASRTGTERNTEAFF; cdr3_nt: TGTGCCAGTAGGACAGGGACAGAGAGGAACACTGAAGCTTTCTTT
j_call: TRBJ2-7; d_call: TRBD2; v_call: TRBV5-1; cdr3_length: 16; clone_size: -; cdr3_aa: CASSLRIAGGQYEQYF; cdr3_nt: TGCGCCAGCAGCTTGAGGATAGCGGGAGGACAATACGAGCAGTACTTC
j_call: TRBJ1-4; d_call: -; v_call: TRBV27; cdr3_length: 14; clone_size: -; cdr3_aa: CASSPGSMNEKLFF; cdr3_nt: TGTGCCAGCAGCCCCGGGAGTATGAATGAAAAACTGTTTTTT
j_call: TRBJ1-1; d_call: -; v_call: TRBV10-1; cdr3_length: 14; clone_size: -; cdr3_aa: CASSAGDRNTEAFF; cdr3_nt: TGCGCCAGCAGTGCAGGGGACCGGAACACTGAAGCTTTCTTT
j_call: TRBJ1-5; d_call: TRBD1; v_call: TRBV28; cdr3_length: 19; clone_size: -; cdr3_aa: CASIWAAFRDSDSNQPQHF; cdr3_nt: TGTGCCAGCATTTGGGCGGCCTTCCGGGACAGTGATAGCAATCAGCCCCAGCATTTT
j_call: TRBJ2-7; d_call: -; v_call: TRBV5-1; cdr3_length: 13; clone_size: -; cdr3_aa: CASSHGGDYEQYF; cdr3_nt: TGCGCCAGCAGTCATGGAGGGGATTACGAGCAGTACTTC
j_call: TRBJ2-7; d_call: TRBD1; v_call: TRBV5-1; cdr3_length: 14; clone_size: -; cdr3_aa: CASSQGTGGKEQYF; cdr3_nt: TGCGCCAGCAGTCAGGGGACAGGGGGCAAAGAGCAGTACTTC
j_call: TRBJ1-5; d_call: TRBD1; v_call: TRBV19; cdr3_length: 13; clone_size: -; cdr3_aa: CASSWSGGQPQHF; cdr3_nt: TGTGCCAGTAGTTGGTCAGGGGGTCAGCCCCAGCATTTT
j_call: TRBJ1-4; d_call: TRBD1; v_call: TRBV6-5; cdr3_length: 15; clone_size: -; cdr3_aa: CASSYTDRANEKLFF; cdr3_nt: TGTGCCAGCAGTTACACAGACAGGGCTAATGAAAAACTGTTTTTT
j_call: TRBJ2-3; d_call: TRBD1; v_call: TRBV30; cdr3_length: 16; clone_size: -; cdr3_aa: CAWSGRPGQGADTQYF; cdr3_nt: TGTGCCTGGAGTGGTCGACCCGGACAGGGGGCAGATACGCAGTATTTT
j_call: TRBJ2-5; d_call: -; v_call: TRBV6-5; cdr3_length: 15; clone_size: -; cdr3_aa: CASSYSGGMQETQYF; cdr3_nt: TGTGCCAGCAGTTACTCGGGCGGGATGCAAGAGACCCAGTACTTC
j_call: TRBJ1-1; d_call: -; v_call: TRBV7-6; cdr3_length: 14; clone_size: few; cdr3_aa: CASSFQGPNTEAFF; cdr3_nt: TGTGCCAGCAGCTTCCAGGGCCCGAACACTGAAGCTTTCTTT
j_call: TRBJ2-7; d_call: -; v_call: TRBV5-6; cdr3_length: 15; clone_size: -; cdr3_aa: CASSFRRLSSYEQYF; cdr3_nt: TGTGCCAGCAGCTTCAGGCGCCTCAGCTCCTACGAGCAGTACTTC
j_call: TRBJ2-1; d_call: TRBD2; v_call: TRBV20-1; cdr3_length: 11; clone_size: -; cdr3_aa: CSAIAGNEQFF; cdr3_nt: TGCAGTGCCATAGCGGGAAATGAGCAGTTCTTC
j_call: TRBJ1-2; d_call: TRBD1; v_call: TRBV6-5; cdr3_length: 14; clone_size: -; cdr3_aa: CASSYWNRGGGYTF; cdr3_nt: TGTGCCAGCAGTTACTGGAACAGGGGTGGGGGCTACACCTTC
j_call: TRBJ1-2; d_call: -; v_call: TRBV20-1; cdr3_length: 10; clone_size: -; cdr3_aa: CRLGGSGYTF; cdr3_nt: TGCAGGCTGGGGGGTAGTGGCTACACCTTC